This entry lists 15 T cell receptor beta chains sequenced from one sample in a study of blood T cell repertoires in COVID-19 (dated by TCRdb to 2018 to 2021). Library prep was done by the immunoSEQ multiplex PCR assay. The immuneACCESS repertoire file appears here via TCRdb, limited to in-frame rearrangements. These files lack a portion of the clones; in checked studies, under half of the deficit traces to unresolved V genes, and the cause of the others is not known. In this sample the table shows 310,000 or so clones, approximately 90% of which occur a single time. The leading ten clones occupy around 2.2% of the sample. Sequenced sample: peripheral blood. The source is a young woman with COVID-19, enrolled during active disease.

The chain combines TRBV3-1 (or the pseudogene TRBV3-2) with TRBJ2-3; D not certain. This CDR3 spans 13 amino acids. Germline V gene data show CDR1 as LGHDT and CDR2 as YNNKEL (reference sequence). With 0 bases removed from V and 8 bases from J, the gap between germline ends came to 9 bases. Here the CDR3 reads CASSQDSSSTQYF. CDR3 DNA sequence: TGTGCCAGCAGCCAAGATTCGTCGAGTACGCAGTATTTT.

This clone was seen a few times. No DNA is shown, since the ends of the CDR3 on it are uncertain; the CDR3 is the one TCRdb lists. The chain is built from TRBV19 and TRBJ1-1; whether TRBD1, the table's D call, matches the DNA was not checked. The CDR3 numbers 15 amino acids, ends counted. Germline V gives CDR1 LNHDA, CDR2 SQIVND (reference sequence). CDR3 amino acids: CASSLRHFGNTEAFF.

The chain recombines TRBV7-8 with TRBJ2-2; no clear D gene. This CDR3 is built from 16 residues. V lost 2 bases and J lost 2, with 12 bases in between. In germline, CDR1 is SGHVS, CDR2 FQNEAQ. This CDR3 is CASSLYGQFNTGELFF. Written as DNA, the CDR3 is TGTGCCAGCAGCTTATATGGGCAGTTTAACACCGGGGAGCTGTTTTTT.

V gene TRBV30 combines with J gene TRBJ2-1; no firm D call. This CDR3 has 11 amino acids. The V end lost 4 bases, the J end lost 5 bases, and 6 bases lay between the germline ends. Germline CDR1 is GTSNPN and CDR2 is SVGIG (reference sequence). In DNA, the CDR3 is TGTGCCTGGAATCTAAACAATGAGCAGTTCTTC. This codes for CAWNLNNEQFF.

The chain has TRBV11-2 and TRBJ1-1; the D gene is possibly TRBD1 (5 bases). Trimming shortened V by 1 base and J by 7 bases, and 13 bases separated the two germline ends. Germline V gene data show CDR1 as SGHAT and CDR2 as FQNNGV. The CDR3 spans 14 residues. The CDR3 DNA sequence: TGTGCCAGCAGCTTAGTGGGGGGGAACTTTGAAGCTTTCTTT. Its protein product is CASSLVGGNFEAFF.

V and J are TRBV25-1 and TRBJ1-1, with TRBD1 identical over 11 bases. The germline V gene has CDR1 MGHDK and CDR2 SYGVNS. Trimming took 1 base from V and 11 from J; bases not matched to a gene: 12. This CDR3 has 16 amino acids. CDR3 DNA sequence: TGTGCCAGCAGTGAATCCTTAGGACAGGGGGCCTGGCGGGCTTTCTTT. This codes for CASSESLGQGAWRAFF.

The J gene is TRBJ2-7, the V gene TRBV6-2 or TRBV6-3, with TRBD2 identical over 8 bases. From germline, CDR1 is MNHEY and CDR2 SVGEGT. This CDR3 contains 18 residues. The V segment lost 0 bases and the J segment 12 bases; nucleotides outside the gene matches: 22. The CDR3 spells CASSYSLLAGRPLLRLYF. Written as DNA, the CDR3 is TGTGCCAGCAGTTACTCGCTGCTAGCGGGCCGACCCCTCCTACGACTGTACTTC.

CDR3 region: CASSLAMILAVFQETQYF. CDR3 sequence (DNA): TGTGCCAGCAGCTTAGCAATGATCCTAGCGGTCTTCCAAGAGACCCAGTACTTC. This chain connects TRBV7-9 to TRBJ2-5, with 7 nucleotides matching TRBD2. The CDR3 is 18 amino acids. The germline CDR1 and CDR2 sequences are SEHNR and FQNEAQ (reference sequence). The V segment lost 0 bases and the J segment 1 base; nucleotides outside the gene matches: 11.

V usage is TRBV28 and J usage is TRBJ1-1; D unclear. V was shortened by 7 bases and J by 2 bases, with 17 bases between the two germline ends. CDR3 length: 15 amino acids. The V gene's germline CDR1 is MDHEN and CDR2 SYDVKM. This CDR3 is CASTPGSPGNTEAFF. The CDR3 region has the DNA TGTGCCAGCACTCCCGGGTCCCCCGGTAACACTGAAGCTTTCTTT.

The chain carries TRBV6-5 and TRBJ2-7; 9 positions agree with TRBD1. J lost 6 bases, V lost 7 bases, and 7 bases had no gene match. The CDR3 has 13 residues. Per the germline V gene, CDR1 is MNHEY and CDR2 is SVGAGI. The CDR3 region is CASTIRQGGEQYF. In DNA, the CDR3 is TGTGCCAGCACCATTCGACAGGGGGGCGAGCAGTACTTC.

The CDR3 is CASIGGGLGTGELFF. The CDR3, as DNA: TGTGCCAGCATCGGAGGAGGATTGGGCACCGGGGAGCTGTTTTTT. The rearrangement joins TRBV6-5 to TRBJ2-2; possibly TRBD2 for D (5 bases). V was cut by 7 bases and J by 4 bases, with 16 bases left in between. CDR3 length equals 15 residues. Per germline, CDR1 MNHEY and CDR2 SVGAGI.

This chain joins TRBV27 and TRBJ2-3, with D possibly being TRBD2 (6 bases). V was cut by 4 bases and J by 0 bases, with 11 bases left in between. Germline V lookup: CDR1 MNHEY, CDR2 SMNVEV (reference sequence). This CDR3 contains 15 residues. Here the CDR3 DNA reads TGTGCCAGCAGTTATACCGGGACTAGCACAGATACGCAGTATTTT. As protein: CASSYTGTSTDTQYF.

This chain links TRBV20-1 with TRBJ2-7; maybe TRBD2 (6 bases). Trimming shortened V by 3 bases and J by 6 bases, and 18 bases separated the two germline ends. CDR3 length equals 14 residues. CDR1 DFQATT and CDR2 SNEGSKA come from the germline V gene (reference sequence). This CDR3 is CSASVPLASLEQYF. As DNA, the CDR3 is TGCAGTGCTAGTGTACCACTAGCCTCTCTCGAGCAGTACTTC.

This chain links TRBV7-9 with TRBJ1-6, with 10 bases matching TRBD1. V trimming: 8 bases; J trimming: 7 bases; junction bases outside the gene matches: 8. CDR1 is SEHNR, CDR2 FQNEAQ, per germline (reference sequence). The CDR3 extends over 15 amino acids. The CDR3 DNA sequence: TGTGCCAGCGTCCATGACAGGGGGCTAAATTCACCCCTCCACTTT. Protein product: CASVHDRGLNSPLHF.

CDR3 in amino acids: CASSPPTGAPGQPQHF. CDR3 sequence (DNA): TGTGCCAGCAGCCCCCCGACAGGGGCGCCCGGGCAGCCCCAGCATTTT. The rearrangement uses TRBV28 and TRBJ1-5; 8 bases line up with TRBD1. The germline V gene has CDR1 MDHEN and CDR2 SYDVKM. There are 16 residues in the CDR3. V trimming: 6 bases; J trimming: 7 bases; junction bases outside the gene matches: 14.